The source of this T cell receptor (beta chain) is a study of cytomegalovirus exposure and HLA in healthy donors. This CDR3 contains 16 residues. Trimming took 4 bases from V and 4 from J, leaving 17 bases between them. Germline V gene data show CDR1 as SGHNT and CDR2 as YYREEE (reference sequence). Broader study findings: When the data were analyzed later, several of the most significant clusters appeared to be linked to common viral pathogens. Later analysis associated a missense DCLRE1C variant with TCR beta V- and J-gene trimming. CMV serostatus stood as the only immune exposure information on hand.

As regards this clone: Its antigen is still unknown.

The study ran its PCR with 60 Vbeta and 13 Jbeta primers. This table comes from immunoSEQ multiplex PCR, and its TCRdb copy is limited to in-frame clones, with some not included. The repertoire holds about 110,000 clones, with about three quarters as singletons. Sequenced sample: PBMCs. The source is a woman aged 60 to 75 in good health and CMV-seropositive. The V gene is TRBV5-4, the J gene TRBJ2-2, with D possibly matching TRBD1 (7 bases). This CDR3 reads CASSRPGQEGTGELFF. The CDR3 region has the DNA TGTGCCAGCAGCCGGCCCGGACAGGAGGGCACCGGGGAGCTGTTTTTT.